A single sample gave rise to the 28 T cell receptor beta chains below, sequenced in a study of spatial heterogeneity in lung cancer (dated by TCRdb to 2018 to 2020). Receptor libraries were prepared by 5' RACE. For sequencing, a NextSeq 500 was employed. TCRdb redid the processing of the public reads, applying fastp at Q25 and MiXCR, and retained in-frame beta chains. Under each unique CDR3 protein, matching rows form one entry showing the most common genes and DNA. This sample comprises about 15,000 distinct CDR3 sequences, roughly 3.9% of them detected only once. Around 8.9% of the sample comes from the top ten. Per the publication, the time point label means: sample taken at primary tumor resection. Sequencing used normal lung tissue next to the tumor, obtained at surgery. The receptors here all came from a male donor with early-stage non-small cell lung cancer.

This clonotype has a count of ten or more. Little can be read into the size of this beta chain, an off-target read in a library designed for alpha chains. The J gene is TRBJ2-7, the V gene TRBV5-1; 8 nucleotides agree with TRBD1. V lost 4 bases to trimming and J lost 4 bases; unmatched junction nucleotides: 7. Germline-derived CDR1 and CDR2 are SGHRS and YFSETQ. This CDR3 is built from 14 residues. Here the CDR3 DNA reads TGCGCCAGCAGCCTGGCAGGGGGCTATTACGAGCAGTACTTC. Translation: CASSLAGGYYEQYF.

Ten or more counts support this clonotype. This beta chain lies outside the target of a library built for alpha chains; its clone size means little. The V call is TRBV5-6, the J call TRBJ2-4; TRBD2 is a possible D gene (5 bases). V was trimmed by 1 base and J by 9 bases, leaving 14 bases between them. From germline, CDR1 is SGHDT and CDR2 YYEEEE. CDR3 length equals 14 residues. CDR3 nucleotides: TGTGCCAGCAGCTTGATGAGGGAATACGGCATTCAGTACTTC. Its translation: CASSLMREYGIQYF.

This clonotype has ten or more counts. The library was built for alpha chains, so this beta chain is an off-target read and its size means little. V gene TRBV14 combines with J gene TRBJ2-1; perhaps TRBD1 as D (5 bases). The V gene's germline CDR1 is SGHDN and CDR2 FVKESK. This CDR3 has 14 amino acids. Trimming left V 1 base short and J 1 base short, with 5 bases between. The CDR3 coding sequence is TGTGCCAGCAGCCAAGCAGGGTCCTACAATGAGCAGTTCTTC. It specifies CASSQAGSYNEQFF.

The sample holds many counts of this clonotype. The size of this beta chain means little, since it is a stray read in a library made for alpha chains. The DNA of the CDR3 is TGTGCCAGCAGTCTACCCCCCCCGGGGGCTGGGGCCAACGTCCTGACTTTC. Translated, it gives CASSLPPPGAGANVLTF. The chain recombines TRBV27 with TRBJ2-6; possible D gene TRBD2, 6 bases. Trimming removed 5 bases at V and 2 bases at J, with 16 bases between. CDR1 and CDR2 (germline): MNHEY, SMNVEV (reference sequence). This CDR3 is 17 amino acids long.

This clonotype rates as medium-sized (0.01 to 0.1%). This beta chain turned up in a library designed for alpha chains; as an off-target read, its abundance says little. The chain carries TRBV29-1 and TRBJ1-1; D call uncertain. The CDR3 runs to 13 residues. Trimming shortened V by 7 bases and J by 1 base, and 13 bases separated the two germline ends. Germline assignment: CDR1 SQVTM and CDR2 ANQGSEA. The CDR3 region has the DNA TGCAGCGGGCTCCTCCGGGGGAACACTGAAGCTTTCTTT. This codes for CSGLLRGNTEAFF.

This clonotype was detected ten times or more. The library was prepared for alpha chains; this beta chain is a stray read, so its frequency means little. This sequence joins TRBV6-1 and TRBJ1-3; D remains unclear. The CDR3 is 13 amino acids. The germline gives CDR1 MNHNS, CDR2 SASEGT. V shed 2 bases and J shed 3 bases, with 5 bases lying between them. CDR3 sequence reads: CASSENSGNTIYF. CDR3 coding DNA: TGTGCCAGCAGTGAAAACAGTGGAAACACCATATATTTT.

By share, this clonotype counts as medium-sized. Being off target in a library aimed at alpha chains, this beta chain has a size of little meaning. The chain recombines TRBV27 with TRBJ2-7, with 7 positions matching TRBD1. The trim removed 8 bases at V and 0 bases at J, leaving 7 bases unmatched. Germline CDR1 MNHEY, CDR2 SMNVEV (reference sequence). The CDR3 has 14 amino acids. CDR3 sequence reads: CASLRDSYSYEQYF. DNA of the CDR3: TGTGCCAGCCTTCGGGACAGTTACTCCTACGAGCAGTACTTC.

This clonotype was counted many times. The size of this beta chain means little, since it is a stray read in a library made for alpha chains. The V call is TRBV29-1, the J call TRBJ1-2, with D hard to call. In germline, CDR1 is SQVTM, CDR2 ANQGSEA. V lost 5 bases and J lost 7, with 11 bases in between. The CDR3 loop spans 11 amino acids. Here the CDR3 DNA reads TGCAGCGTTTTAAGGGTCGGTGGCTACACCTTC. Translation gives CSVLRVGGYTF.

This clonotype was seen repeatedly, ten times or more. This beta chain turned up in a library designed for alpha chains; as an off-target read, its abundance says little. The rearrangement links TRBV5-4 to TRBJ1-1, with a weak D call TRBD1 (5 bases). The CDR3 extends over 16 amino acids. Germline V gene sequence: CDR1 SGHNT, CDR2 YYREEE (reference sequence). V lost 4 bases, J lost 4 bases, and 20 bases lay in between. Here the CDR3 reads CASSGDGRGAGTEAFF. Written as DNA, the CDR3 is TGTGCCAGCAGCGGGGATGGTAGGGGCGCAGGCACTGAAGCTTTCTTT.

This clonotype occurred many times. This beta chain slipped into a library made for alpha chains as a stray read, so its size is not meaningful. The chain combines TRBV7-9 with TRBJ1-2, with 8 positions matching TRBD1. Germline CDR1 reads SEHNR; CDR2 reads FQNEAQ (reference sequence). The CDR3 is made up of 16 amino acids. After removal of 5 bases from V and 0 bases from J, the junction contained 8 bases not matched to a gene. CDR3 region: CASSTRTGKSNYGYTF. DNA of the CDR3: TGTGCCAGCAGCACCAGGACAGGGAAATCTAACTATGGCTACACCTTC.

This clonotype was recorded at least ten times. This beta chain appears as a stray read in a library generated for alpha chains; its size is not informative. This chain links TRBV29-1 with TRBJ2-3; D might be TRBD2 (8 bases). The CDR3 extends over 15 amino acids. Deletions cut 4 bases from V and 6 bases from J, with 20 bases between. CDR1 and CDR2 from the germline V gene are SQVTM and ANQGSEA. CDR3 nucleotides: TGCAGCGTTGCAGGGGGACTAGGCGATCCGGATACGCAGTATTTT. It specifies CSVAGGLGDPDTQYF.

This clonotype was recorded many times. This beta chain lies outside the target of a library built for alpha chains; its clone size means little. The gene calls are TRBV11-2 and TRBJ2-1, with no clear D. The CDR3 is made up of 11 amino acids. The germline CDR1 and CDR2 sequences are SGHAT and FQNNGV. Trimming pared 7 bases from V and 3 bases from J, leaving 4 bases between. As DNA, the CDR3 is TGTGCCAGCACCCACTACAATGAGCAGTTCTTC. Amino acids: CASTHYNEQFF.

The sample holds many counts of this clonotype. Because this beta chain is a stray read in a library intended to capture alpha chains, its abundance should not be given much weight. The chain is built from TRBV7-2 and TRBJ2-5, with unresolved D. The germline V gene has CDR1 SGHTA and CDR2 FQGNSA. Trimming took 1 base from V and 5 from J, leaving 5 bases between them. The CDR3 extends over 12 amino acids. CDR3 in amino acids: CASSLGPETQYF. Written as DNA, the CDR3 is TGTGCCAGCAGCTTAGGCCCGGAGACCCAGTACTTC.

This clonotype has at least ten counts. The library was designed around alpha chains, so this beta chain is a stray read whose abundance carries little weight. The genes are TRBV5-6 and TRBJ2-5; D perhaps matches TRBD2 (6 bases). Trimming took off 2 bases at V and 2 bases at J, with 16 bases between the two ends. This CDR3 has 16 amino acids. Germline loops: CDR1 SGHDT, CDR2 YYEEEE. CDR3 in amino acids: CASSLKGRLVQETQYF. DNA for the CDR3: TGTGCCAGCAGCTTAAAGGGACGACTAGTGCAAGAGACCCAGTACTTC.

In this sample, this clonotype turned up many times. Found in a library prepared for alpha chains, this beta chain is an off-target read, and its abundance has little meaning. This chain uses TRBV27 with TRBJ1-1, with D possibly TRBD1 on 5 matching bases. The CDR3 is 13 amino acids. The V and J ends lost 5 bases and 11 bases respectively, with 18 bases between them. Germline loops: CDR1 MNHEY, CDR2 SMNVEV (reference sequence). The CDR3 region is CASSKDGGREAFF. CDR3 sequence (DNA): TGTGCCAGCAGTAAGGATGGGGGGAGGGAGGCTTTCTTT.

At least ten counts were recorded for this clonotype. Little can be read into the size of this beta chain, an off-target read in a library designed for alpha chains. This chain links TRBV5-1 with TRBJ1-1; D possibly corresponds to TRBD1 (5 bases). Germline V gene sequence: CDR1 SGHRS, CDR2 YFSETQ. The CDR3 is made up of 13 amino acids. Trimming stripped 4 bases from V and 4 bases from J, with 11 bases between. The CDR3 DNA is TGCGCCAGCAGCCAGGAGACAGTCACTGAAGCTTTCTTT. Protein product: CASSQETVTEAFF.

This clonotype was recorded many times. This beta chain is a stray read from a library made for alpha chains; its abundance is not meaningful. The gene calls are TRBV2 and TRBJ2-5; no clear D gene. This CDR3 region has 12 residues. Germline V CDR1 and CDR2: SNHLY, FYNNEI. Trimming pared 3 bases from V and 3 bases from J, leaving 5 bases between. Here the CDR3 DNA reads TGTGCCAGCAGTGATGGAAAAGAGACCCAGTACTTC. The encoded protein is CASSDGKETQYF.

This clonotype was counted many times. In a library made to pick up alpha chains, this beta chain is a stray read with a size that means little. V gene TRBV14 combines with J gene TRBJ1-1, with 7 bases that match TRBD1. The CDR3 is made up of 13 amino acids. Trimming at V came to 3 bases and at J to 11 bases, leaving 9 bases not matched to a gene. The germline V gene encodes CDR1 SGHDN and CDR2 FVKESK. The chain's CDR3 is CASSQATGRGAFF. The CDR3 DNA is TGTGCCAGCAGCCAGGCGACAGGGAGAGGCGCTTTCTTT.

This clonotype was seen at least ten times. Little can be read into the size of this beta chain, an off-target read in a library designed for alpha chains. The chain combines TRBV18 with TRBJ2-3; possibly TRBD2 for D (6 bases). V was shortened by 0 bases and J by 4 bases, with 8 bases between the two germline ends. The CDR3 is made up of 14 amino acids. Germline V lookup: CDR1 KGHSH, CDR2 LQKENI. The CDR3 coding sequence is TGTGCCAGCTCACCACCGGCGGGATCAGATACGCAGTATTTT. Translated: CASSPPAGSDTQYF.

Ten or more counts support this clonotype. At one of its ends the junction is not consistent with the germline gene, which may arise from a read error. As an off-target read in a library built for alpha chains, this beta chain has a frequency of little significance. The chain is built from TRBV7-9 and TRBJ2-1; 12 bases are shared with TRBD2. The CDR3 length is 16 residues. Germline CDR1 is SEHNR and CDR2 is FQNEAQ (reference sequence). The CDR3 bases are TGTGCCAGCAGCGCTGGACTAGCGGGGCCCTACATTGAGCAGTTCTTC. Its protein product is CASSAGLAGPYIEQFF.

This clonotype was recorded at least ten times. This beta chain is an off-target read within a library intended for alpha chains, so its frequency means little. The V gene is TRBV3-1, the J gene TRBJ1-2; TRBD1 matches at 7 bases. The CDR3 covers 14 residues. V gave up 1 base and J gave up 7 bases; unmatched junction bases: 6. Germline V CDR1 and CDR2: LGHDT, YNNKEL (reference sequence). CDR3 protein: CASSQAEGALGYTF. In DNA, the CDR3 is TGTGCCAGCAGCCAAGCCGAGGGGGCGCTTGGCTACACCTTC.

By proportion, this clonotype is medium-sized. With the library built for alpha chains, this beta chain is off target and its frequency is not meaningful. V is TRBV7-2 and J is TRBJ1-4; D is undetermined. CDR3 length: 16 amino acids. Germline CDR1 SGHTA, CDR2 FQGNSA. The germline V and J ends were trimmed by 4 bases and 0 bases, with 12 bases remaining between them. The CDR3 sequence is CASSSDVWATNEKLFF. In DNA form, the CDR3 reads TGTGCCAGCAGCTCCGACGTGTGGGCAACTAATGAAAAACTGTTTTTT.

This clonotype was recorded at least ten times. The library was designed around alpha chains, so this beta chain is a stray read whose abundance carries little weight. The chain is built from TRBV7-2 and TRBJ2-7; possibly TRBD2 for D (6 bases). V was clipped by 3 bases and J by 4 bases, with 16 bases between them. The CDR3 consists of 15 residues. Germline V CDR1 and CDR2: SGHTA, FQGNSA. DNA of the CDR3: TGTGCCAGCAGCTTTAGCGGCACTCTAAAATACGAGCAGTACTTC. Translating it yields CASSFSGTLKYEQYF.

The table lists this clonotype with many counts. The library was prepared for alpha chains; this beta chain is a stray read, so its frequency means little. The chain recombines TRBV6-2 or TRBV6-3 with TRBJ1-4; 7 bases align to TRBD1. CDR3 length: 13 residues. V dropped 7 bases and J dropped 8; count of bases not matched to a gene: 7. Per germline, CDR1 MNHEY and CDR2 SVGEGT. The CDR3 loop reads CASKGQGGEKLFF. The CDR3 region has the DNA TGTGCCAGCAAAGGGCAGGGGGGAGAAAAACTGTTTTTT.

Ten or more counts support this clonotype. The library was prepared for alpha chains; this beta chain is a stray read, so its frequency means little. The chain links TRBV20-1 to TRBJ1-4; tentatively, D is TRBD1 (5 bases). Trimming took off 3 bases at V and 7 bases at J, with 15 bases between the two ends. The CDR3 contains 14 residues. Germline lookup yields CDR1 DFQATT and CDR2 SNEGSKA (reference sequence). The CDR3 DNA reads TGCAGTGCTAGGCCCAGGGATTTCGGTGAAAAACTGTTTTTT. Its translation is CSARPRDFGEKLFF.

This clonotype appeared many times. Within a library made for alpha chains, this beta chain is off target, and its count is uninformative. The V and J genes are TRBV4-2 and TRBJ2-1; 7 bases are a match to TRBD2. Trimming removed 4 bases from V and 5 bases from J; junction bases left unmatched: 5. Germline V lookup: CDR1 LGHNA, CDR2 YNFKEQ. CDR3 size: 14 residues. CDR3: CASSRRRENNEQFF. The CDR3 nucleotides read TGTGCCAGCAGCCGCCGGCGGGAGAACAATGAGCAGTTCTTC.

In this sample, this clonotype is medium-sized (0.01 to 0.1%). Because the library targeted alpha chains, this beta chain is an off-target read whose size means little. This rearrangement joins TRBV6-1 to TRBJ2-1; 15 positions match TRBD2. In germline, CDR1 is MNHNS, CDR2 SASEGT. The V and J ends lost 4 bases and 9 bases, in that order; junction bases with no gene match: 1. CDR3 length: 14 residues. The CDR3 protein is CASSGTSGRGEQFF. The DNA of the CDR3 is TGTGCCAGCAGTGGGACTAGCGGGAGGGGTGAGCAGTTCTTC.

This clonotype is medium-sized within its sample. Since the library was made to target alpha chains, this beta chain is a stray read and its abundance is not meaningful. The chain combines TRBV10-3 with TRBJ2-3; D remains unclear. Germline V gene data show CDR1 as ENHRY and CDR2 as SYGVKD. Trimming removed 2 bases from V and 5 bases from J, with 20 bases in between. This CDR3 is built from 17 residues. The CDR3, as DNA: TGTGCCATCAGTGAGAGGTCCGCCCGTACCTCCTTAGATACGCAGTATTTT. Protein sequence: CAISERSARTSLDTQYF.